These 25 T cell receptor beta chains were sequenced from one sample in a study of blood T cell repertoires in COVID-19. Clones were sequenced by immunoSEQ multiplex PCR, and TCRdb holds only the in-frame ones, with some missing. The sample yields roughly 36,000 clones, about 87% seen once. Sequences were obtained from peripheral blood. The receptors come from a man aged 50 to 60 with active or convalescent COVID-19.

This chain connects TRBV5-4 to TRBJ1-1; a weak D match, TRBD1 (5 bases). Germline values: CDR1 SGHNT, CDR2 YYREEE (reference sequence). The V end was cut by 4 bases, the J end by 1 base, with 8 bases between. This CDR3 has 13 amino acids. The DNA for the CDR3 is TGTGCCAGCAGCCGGGGGGAGAACACTGAAGCTTTCTTT. Translating gives CASSRGENTEAFF.

The rearrangement links TRBV5-1 to TRBJ2-5; 7 bases match TRBD2. V trimming: 0 bases; J trimming: 2 bases; junction bases outside the gene matches: 1. This CDR3 spans 14 amino acids. The germline V gene has CDR1 SGHRS and CDR2 YFSETQ. CDR3 residues: CASSLGAGQETQYF. The CDR3 nucleotides are TGCGCCAGCAGCTTGGGAGCGGGGCAAGAGACCCAGTACTTC.

The rearrangement uses TRBV19 and TRBJ2-2, with D perhaps TRBD1 (5 bases). V gave up 3 bases and J gave up 4 bases, with 9 bases separating them. This CDR3 has 14 residues. The V gene's germline CDR1 is LNHDA and CDR2 SQIVND (reference sequence). CDR3 residues: CASSIGQGTGELFF. The CDR3 DNA reads as TGTGCCAGTAGTATTGGACAAGGCACCGGGGAGCTGTTTTTT.

The rearrangement uses TRBV6-5 and TRBJ1-1; the D is unclear. Trimming cost V 7 bases and J 5 bases, with 14 bases left between them. Germline lookup yields CDR1 MNHEY and CDR2 SVGAGI. The CDR3 contains 13 residues. The CDR3 here is CASTQLKETEAFF. CDR3 coding DNA: TGTGCCAGCACCCAGCTCAAGGAGACTGAAGCTTTCTTT.

The chain links TRBV29-1 to TRBJ2-1; D is undetermined. Germline V gene data show CDR1 as SQVTM and CDR2 as ANQGSEA. The CDR3 totals 12 residues. V lost 4 bases and J 7 bases, leaving 11 bases between the germline ends. The CDR3 reads CSVVFSRNEQFF. DNA for the CDR3: TGCAGCGTTGTTTTTTCGCGAAATGAGCAGTTCTTC.

The CDR3 DNA reads TGTGCCAGCAGCGTAGTCTCGCTAGCGGGAACCCCGAACACCGGGGAGCTGTTTTTT. This codes for CASSVVSLAGTPNTGELFF. The J gene is TRBJ2-2, the V gene TRBV9; 9 nucleotides line up with TRBD2. CDR3 length: 19 residues. CDR1 is SGDLS and CDR2 is YYNGEE in the germline V gene. Trimming cost V 0 bases and J 0 bases; bases outside gene matches: 9.

CDR3 bases: TGTGCCAGCAATACCACGGGTGAGCAGTTCTTC. It specifies CASNTTGEQFF. The J gene is TRBJ2-1, the V gene TRBV28, with D uncertain. CDR1 MDHEN and CDR2 SYDVKM come from the germline V gene. The CDR3 runs to 11 residues. Trimming took 7 bases from V and 9 from J, leaving 10 bases between them.

This clone appeared a single time. The V call is TRBV5-6, the J call TRBJ1-4; D gene unclear. Germline assignment: CDR1 SGHDT and CDR2 YYEEEE. The CDR3 consists of 15 residues. V was pared by 0 bases and J by 5 bases, with 11 bases between. The CDR3 DNA follows: TGTGCCAGCAGCTTGGTCGCTGCGTACAATGAAAAACTGTTTTTT. Protein product: CASSLVAAYNEKLFF.

The J gene is TRBJ1-1, the V gene TRBV13, with D tentatively TRBD1 (6 bases). V was trimmed by 5 bases and J by 6 bases, leaving 13 bases between them. The germline V gene encodes CDR1 PRHDT and CDR2 FYEKMQ (reference sequence). The CDR3 extends over 13 amino acids. The CDR3 DNA sequence: TGTGCCAGCAGCCTACAGGGAATTGCTGAAGCTTTCTTT. Amino acid sequence: CASSLQGIAEAFF.

The chain recombines TRBV2 with TRBJ2-3; a weak D match, TRBD1 (5 bases). Trimming took 6 bases from V and 3 from J, leaving 19 bases between them. Germline loops: CDR1 SNHLY, CDR2 FYNNEI. This CDR3 has 16 amino acids. The CDR3 region is CASRDDSGVGTDTQYF. The CDR3 DNA sequence: TGTGCCAGCAGGGATGACAGTGGGGTCGGTACAGATACGCAGTATTTT.

This chain joins TRBV2 and TRBJ1-5; no definite D call. Germline CDR1 and CDR2: SNHLY and FYNNEI. The CDR3 extends over 14 amino acids. The V gene lost 1 base and the J gene lost 0 bases, with 4 bases spanning the gap. In DNA form, the CDR3 reads TGTGCCAGCAGTGAAGTCAGTAGCAATCAGCCCCAGCATTTT. Encoded protein: CASSEVSSNQPQHF.

The V call is TRBV24-1, the J call TRBJ1-3; TRBD1 matches at 9 bases. The germline V gene encodes CDR1 KGHDR and CDR2 SFDVKD. V lost 0 bases and J lost 4; bases outside the gene matches: 18. The CDR3 contains 21 residues. The CDR3 is CATSDLLGDRVISLSGNTIYF. CDR3 bases: TGTGCCACCAGTGATTTGCTTGGGGACAGGGTAATTTCTTTATCCGGAAACACCATATATTTT.

The gene calls are TRBV10-3 and TRBJ1-4, with 9 bases matching TRBD1. V was pared by 2 bases and J by 5 bases, with 3 bases of the junction left unmatched. This CDR3 spans 15 amino acids. Per germline, CDR1 ENHRY and CDR2 SYGVKD. The CDR3 sequence is CAISEGDRENEKLFF. CDR3 DNA sequence: TGTGCCATCAGTGAGGGGGACAGGGAGAATGAAAAACTGTTTTTT.

The chain links TRBV6-4 to TRBJ1-1; TRBD1 might be the D (5 bases). The V gene's germline CDR1 is MRHNA and CDR2 SNTAGT. The length of the CDR3 is 13 residues. Trimming removed 6 bases at V and 7 bases at J, with 15 bases between. This chain's CDR3 is CASSPQERGEAFF. The CDR3 region has the DNA TGTGCCAGCAGCCCACAGGAGCGGGGTGAAGCTTTCTTT.

CDR3 coding DNA: TGTGCCAGCAGTTTGTACAGGGGAGATTCACCCCTCCACTTT. This encodes CASSLYRGDSPLHF. V gene TRBV27 combines with J gene TRBJ1-6; the match to TRBD1 covers 7 bases. The junction had 4 bases not matched to a gene; V was cut back by 3 bases and J by 8 bases. The CDR3 length is 14 residues. Germline-derived CDR1 and CDR2 are MNHEY and SMNVEV (reference sequence).

This clone has a handful of counts. This chain joins TRBV4-2 and TRBJ1-2; tentative D call: TRBD1 (5 bases). The germline V gene encodes CDR1 LGHNA and CDR2 YNFKEQ. Trimming left V 0 bases short and J 4 bases short, with 12 bases between. This CDR3 region has 15 residues. CDR3 nucleotide sequence: TGTGCCAGCAGCCAAGATCGGGGGAAGCCCTATGGCTACACCTTC. Protein: CASSQDRGKPYGYTF.

The CDR3 protein is CASSKGPVSPQHF. CDR3 DNA: TGTGCCAGTAGCAAGGGGCCAGTGTCGCCCCAGCATTTT. This chain connects TRBV19 to TRBJ1-5, with a weak D call TRBD1 (5 bases). The CDR3 extends over 13 amino acids. Trimming pared 6 bases from V and 9 bases from J, leaving 15 bases between. Germline V gene sequence: CDR1 LNHDA, CDR2 SQIVND (reference sequence).

V gene TRBV5-1 combines with J gene TRBJ1-4; no clear D. V was pared by 0 bases and J by 4 bases, with 4 bases between. The germline V gene has CDR1 SGHRS and CDR2 YFSETQ. This CDR3 has 13 residues. CDR3 in DNA: TGCGCCAGCAGCTTGGCGAGTAATGAAAAACTGTTTTTT. It yields the protein CASSLASNEKLFF.

This clone was observed once. The rearrangement links TRBV7-8 to TRBJ2-7; 9 positions match TRBD2. J was trimmed by 0 bases and V by 5 bases; bases with no gene match: 17. Germline-derived CDR1 and CDR2 are SGHVS and FQNEAQ. This CDR3 comprises 19 residues. The CDR3 loop is CASSRPAFGGGGSSYEQYF. As DNA, the CDR3 is TGTGCCAGCAGCCGCCCCGCCTTTGGCGGGGGGGGCAGCTCCTACGAGCAGTACTTC.

CDR3 bases: TGTGCCAGCAGCCAAGAAGGGGACAGGGGGCGCGACGCCTTAAATGAGCAGTTCTTC. Residues: CASSQEGDRGRDALNEQFF. The chain has TRBV4-2 and TRBJ2-1; 12 nucleotides line up with TRBD1. This CDR3 is 19 amino acids long. After removal of 0 bases from V and 7 bases from J, the junction contained 13 bases not matched to a gene. CDR1 and CDR2 from the germline V gene are LGHNA and YNFKEQ.

The V and J genes are TRBV5-4 and TRBJ2-7, with 8 bases matching TRBD1. The CDR3 is 13 amino acids. J lost 13 bases, V lost 4 bases, and 13 bases had no gene match. Germline lookup yields CDR1 SGHNT and CDR2 YYREEE (reference sequence). The CDR3 here is CASSPDRGAGEYV. The CDR3 DNA sequence: TGTGCCAGCAGCCCCGACAGGGGAGCGGGCGAATACGTC.

J is TRBJ1-3 and V is TRBV15, with D unclear. The CDR3 loop spans 17 amino acids. CDR1 is LNHNV, CDR2 YYDKDF, per germline (reference sequence). V lost 0 bases to trimming and J lost 0 bases, with 12 bases between them. CDR3 nucleotides: TGTGCCACCAGCAGAGATCGTCCCTCCTCCTCTGGAAACACCATATATTTT. Amino acid sequence: CATSRDRPSSSGNTIYF.

This sequence joins TRBV30 and TRBJ1-5; unclear D gene. Trimming took off 0 bases at V and 3 bases at J, with 9 bases between the two ends. The germline V gene has CDR1 GTSNPN and CDR2 SVGIG (reference sequence). This CDR3 contains 14 residues. The CDR3 sequence is CAWSVEANNQPQHF. CDR3 sequence (DNA): TGTGCCTGGAGTGTTGAGGCGAACAATCAGCCCCAGCATTTT.

The gene calls are TRBV5-1 and TRBJ2-1, with a possible D match to TRBD2 (6 bases). The CDR3 is made up of 15 amino acids. V was cut by 0 bases and J by 4 bases, with 11 bases left in between. Germline V gene lookup returns CDR1 SGHRS and CDR2 YFSETQ. Written as DNA, the CDR3 is TGCGCCAGCAGCTTGGAGCTAGCGTCGTACAATGAGCAGTTCTTC. Its translation is CASSLELASYNEQFF.

The chain combines TRBV11-2 with TRBJ2-5; TRBD2 matches 7 bases. Germline V gene data show CDR1 as SGHAT and CDR2 as FQNNGV. Trimming cost V 2 bases and J 5 bases; bases outside gene matches: 2. The CDR3 is made up of 13 amino acids. CDR3 nucleotides: TGTGCCAGCAGCTTACTAGCGGCGGAGACCCAGTACTTC. Its translation: CASSLLAAETQYF.